This T cell receptor (beta chain) is from a study of T cell responses to AZD1222 COVID-19 vaccine. Study-level information: Second doses that came at about 4 or about 12 weeks were put together. Study findings and constraints: Researchers report vaccine-associated CD4 TCRs spanning spike, with dominance at 160-218 and 743-854. Sampled repertoires all dated from after the peak T cell response.

The protocol was immunoSEQ multiplex PCR, while the TCRdb copy is restricted to in-frame clones and leaves out a portion. In the table there are some 130,000 clones, roughly 89% of which are singletons. The CDR3 loop spans 15 amino acids. Per the germline V gene, CDR1 is LGHNA and CDR2 is YSLEER. The ends lost 3 bases at V and 4 bases at J; junction bases unmatched: 3. Notes on this clone: Its antigen remains unknown.

The V gene is TRBV4-3, the J gene TRBJ2-7; TRBD2 agrees at 13 bases. This receptor was identified in an adult in good health. The sequencing used peripheral blood, collected on day 0 of AZD1222 vaccination. The CDR3 reads CASSHGTSGTYEQYF. Written as DNA, the CDR3 is TGCGCCAGCAGCCACGGGACTAGCGGGACTTACGAGCAGTACTTC.